One sample yielded the 19 T cell receptor beta chains listed below, sequenced in a study of cytomegalovirus exposure and HLA in healthy donors (dated by TCRdb to the late 2010s). The library relied on the immunoSEQ multiplex PCR assay. For the multiplex PCR, a mixture combining 60 forward primers for TCR Vbeta segments and 13 reverse primers for TCR Jbeta segments was used. TCRdb provides this immuneACCESS table in a form limited to in-frame rearrangements. Some clones are lacking; in checked studies, under half of them reflect an unresolved V gene, and why the rest are absent is not known. The sample table records more than 65,000 clones. Clones ranked in the top ten supply approximately 2.9% of the sample. The sequenced material came from PBMCs. The receptor set was obtained from a man aged 40-49 years in good health and CMV-seronegative.

Concerning this clone: The germline gene is not matched at one end of the junction; a read error may be the cause. The V and J genes are TRBV7-9 and TRBJ2-7; TRBD1 might be the D (7 bases). Per germline, CDR1 SEHNR and CDR2 FQNEAQ (reference sequence). The CDR3 is 13 residues long. DNA for the CDR3: TGTGGCAGCGCCGTGGAGGGGGCTTACGAGCAGTACTTC. As protein: CGSAVEGAYEQYF.

V usage is TRBV30 and J usage is TRBJ1-2; 11 bases agree with TRBD1. Per the germline V gene, CDR1 is GTSNPN and CDR2 is SVGIG (reference sequence). The CDR3 covers 16 residues. Trimming removed 3 bases from V and 7 bases from J; junction bases left unmatched: 13. The CDR3, as DNA: TGTGCCTGGAGCCTCCTCGGACAGGGGGCAACGTCTGGCTACACCTTC. This gives the protein CAWSLLGQGATSGYTF.

The chain combines TRBV19 with TRBJ1-6, with 8 bases that match TRBD1. The junction had 3 bases not matched to a gene; V was cut back by 7 bases and J by 7 bases. There are 13 residues in the CDR3. Germline-derived CDR1 and CDR2 are LNHDA and SQIVND (reference sequence). The DNA for the CDR3 is TGTGCCAGTAATCACAGGGGGAATTCACCCCTCCACTTT. Translating gives CASNHRGNSPLHF.

The CDR3, as DNA: TGTGCCAGCAGCCGACAGCTTCCTAACTATGGCTACACCTTC. The encoded protein is CASSRQLPNYGYTF. The V call is TRBV7-8, the J call TRBJ1-2; the D gene is possibly TRBD1 (5 bases). The CDR3 totals 14 residues. The germline gives CDR1 SGHVS, CDR2 FQNEAQ. V gave up 5 bases and J gave up 0 bases, with 10 bases separating them.

The chain has TRBV6-1 and TRBJ1-5; D ambiguous. Germline lookup yields CDR1 MNHNS and CDR2 SASEGT. The CDR3 is made up of 16 amino acids. V lost 3 bases and J 0 bases, leaving 12 bases between the germline ends. CDR3 amino acids: CASSERAYFSNQPQHF. The CDR3 DNA reads TGTGCCAGCAGTGAGCGCGCATACTTTAGCAATCAGCCCCAGCATTTT.

This chain uses TRBV18 with TRBJ2-1; 8 nucleotides match TRBD2. The CDR3 extends over 20 amino acids. The V gene's germline CDR1 is KGHSH and CDR2 LQKENI. V lost 1 base and J lost 9; bases outside the gene matches: 23. CDR3 sequence: CASSPRRTDIGTRTWGEQFF. In DNA, the CDR3 is TGTGCCAGCTCACCACGACGTACCGACATAGGGACTAGGACGTGGGGTGAGCAGTTCTTC.

The rearrangement links TRBV29-1 to TRBJ1-5, with 10 bases aligning to TRBD1. Per germline, CDR1 SQVTM and CDR2 ANQGSEA. The trim removed 6 bases at V and 6 bases at J, leaving 5 bases unmatched. The CDR3 length is 13 residues. The CDR3, as DNA: TGCAGCGTCCGGACAGGGGGGAGTCAGCCCCAGCATTTT. It is translated as CSVRTGGSQPQHF.

The chain employs TRBV2 and TRBJ2-7; a weak D match, TRBD1 (5 bases). The germline V gene has CDR1 SNHLY and CDR2 FYNNEI. The CDR3 extends over 13 amino acids. Trimming cost V 7 bases and J 2 bases, with 12 bases left between them. This chain's CDR3 is CASNEQGPYEQYF. CDR3 coding DNA: TGTGCCAGCAACGAGCAGGGTCCCTACGAGCAGTACTTC.

The V call is TRBV19, the J call TRBJ1-2; weak D call: TRBD1 (5 bases). From germline, CDR1 is LNHDA and CDR2 SQIVND (reference sequence). V lost 7 bases, J lost 7 bases, and 19 bases lay in between. CDR3 length: 14 residues. The CDR3 DNA is TGTGCCAGTACCCCCAGGGCCCTAGGCGGTGGCTACACCTTC. As protein: CASTPRALGGGYTF.

Worth noting for this clone: A read error may account for a junction end that differs from germline. V and J are TRBV5-5 and TRBJ2-2; maybe TRBD1 (5 bases). Germline V gene sequence: CDR1 SGHKS, CDR2 YYEKEE (reference sequence). The CDR3 is 16 residues long. Written as DNA, the CDR3 is TGTGCCAGCACCTTGTCGGCGACAGCGAACACCGGGGAGCTGTTTTTT. It codes for CASTLSATANTGELFF.

The chain is built from TRBV4-1 and TRBJ2-3, with D possibly matching TRBD1 (6 bases). The CDR3 runs to 12 residues. Germline loops: CDR1 MGHRA, CDR2 YSYEKL. V was shortened by 11 bases and J by 8 bases, with 17 bases between the two germline ends. The DNA for the CDR3 is TGCGCCCGTTGCACCCTACAGGGTACGCAGTATTTT. Translated: CARCTLQGTQYF.

The rearrangement joins TRBV11-2 to TRBJ1-6, with 7 bases matching TRBD1. The V gene's germline CDR1 is SGHAT and CDR2 FQNNGV. V lost 5 bases to trimming and J lost 10 bases; unmatched junction nucleotides: 14. CDR3 length equals 16 residues. The CDR3 DNA is TGTGCCAGCAGCCCCCTGACAGGGTCCCTTTGGTCACCCCTCCACTTT. It yields the protein CASSPLTGSLWSPLHF.

The rearrangement links TRBV7-2 to TRBJ1-1, with D maybe TRBD1 (5 bases). Germline-derived CDR1 and CDR2 are SGHTA and FQGNSA. V was cut by 0 bases and J by 1 base, with 9 bases left in between. There are 15 residues in the CDR3. The CDR3: CASSLAQGWNTEAFF. In nucleotides, the CDR3 is TGTGCCAGCAGCTTAGCTCAGGGTTGGAACACTGAAGCTTTCTTT. Combining the CDR3 with reference TRBV7-2 and TRBJ1-1 gives the whole variable domain GAGVSQSPSNKVTEKGKDVELRCDPISGHTALYWYRQSLGQGLEFLIYFQGNSAPDKSGLPSDRFSAERTGGSVSTLTIQRTQQEDSAVYLCASSLAQGWNTEAFFGQGTRLTVV.

The gene calls are TRBV29-1 and TRBJ2-2; D is possibly TRBD2 (6 bases). The CDR3 has 15 residues. CDR1 and CDR2 from the germline V gene are SQVTM and ANQGSEA. V dropped 5 bases and J dropped 5 bases, with 18 bases sitting between them. This CDR3 reads CSVPLGGWFTGELFF. The CDR3 nucleotides are TGCAGCGTTCCCCTTGGGGGGTGGTTTACCGGGGAGCTGTTTTTT.

The chain has TRBV7-2 and TRBJ1-2; no reliable D call. The germline V gene encodes CDR1 SGHTA and CDR2 FQGNSA. This CDR3 region has 13 residues. V gave up 3 bases and J gave up 3 bases, with 8 bases separating them. In DNA form, the CDR3 reads TGTGCCAGCAGCTTTGACTTTTACTATGGCTACACCTTC. Its protein product is CASSFDFYYGYTF. The full variable domain, completed using reference TRBV7-2 and TRBJ1-2, is GAGVSQSPSNKVTEKGKDVELRCDPISGHTALYWYRQSLGQGLEFLIYFQGNSAPDKSGLPSDRFSAERTGGSVSTLTIQRTQQEDSAVYLCASSFDFYYGYTFGSGTRLTVV.

V is TRBV21-1 and J is TRBJ2-3; TRBD2 reflects the table's D call only, with no check against the DNA. TRBV21-1 is recorded as a pseudogene. This CDR3 is built from 13 residues. This CDR3 reads CARLAGGPDTQYF. The DNA for the CDR3 is TGTGCCAGACTAGCGGGGGGGCCAGATACGCAGTATTTT.

J is TRBJ2-5 and V is TRBV9, with no clear D. Trimming removed 0 bases at V and 5 bases at J, with 11 bases between. The germline V gene encodes CDR1 SGDLS and CDR2 YYNGEE. The CDR3 runs to 14 residues. In DNA form, the CDR3 reads TGTGCCAGCAGCGTAGGTGGTTCTAGGGAGACCCAGTACTTC. Residues: CASSVGGSRETQYF.

The chain employs TRBV13 and TRBJ2-3, with D perhaps TRBD2 (7 bases). Germline CDR1 reads PRHDT; CDR2 reads FYEKMQ (reference sequence). CDR3 length: 15 amino acids. V lost 5 bases, J lost 5 bases, and 17 bases lay in between. The CDR3 DNA reads as TGTGCCAGCAGCAGAGAGCGGGGAGGGGGAGATACGCAGTATTTT. Its protein is CASSRERGGGDTQYF.

V usage is TRBV13 and J usage is TRBJ1-1; 9 nucleotides align to TRBD1. Germline V gives CDR1 PRHDT, CDR2 FYEKMQ (reference sequence). This CDR3 comprises 14 residues. V was clipped by 5 bases and J by 5 bases; unmatched bases: 6. The chain's CDR3 is CASSTRGQGTEAFF. The CDR3 nucleotides are TGTGCCAGCAGCACCCGGGGACAGGGTACTGAAGCTTTCTTT.